The rows below give T cell receptor beta chains drawn from one sample of a study of identical twins. TCRdb analysed the 5' RACE reads with MiXCR anew, one entry per CDR3 protein. The sample includes 540,000 or so distinct CDR3 sequences, approximately 20% of them seen just once. This same sample was also taken into another study, of yellow fever vaccine responses in identical twins.

The sample comprised CD4+ T cells sorted from blood. All receptors come from a woman aged 18 to 35 in good health. The CDR3 runs from the conserved cysteine through the conserved F or W. The order of the fields is CDR3 protein, CDR3 DNA, D gene, J gene, V gene, clone size. D genes are given only for firm matches. Clone size is not always given. Where it is, it says once, few, many or a class for expanded clones.

CATSRGQGFGGYTF,TGTGCCACCAGCAGGGGACAGGGCTTTGGGGGCTACACCTTC,TRBD1,TRBJ1-2,TRBV15,few
CASSLASLGGQETQYF,TGCGCCAGCAGCTTGGCCTCGCTAGGGGGCCAAGAGACCCAGTACTTC,.,TRBJ2-5,TRBV5-1,once
CASSDRGGGSYNEQFF,TGTGCCAGCAGCGACAGGGGTGGAGGCTCCTACAATGAGCAGTTCTTC,TRBD1,TRBJ2-1,TRBV6-1,.
CASSLGLTGETQYF,TGTGCCAGCAGCTTAGGGCTCACCGGGGAGACCCAGTACTTC,.,TRBJ2-5,TRBV7-9,few
CASSSEGQGGSGELFF,TGCGCCAGCAGCTCAGAAGGACAGGGTGGTTCCGGGGAGCTGTTTTTT,TRBD1,TRBJ2-2,TRBV5-1,few
CSARGLADEQFF,TGCAGTGCTAGAGGATTGGCTGATGAGCAGTTCTTC,.,TRBJ2-1,TRBV20-1,.
CASSPPGVETEAFF,TGCGCCAGCAGTCCTCCGGGGGTGGAGACTGAAGCTTTCTTT,.,TRBJ1-1,TRBV5-1,.
CASSFGGGRVGNEQFF,TGTGCCAGCAGCTTCGGGGGCGGGAGGGTTGGCAATGAGCAGTTCTTC,TRBD2,TRBJ2-1,TRBV7-3,.
CAISAGGGKGDNEQFF,TGTGCCATCAGTGCAGGGGGGGGAAAGGGCGACAATGAGCAGTTCTTC,.,TRBJ2-1,TRBV10-3,.
CASTRQGLQETQYF,TGTGCCAGCACCCGACAGGGACTCCAAGAGACCCAGTACTTC,.,TRBJ2-5,TRBV3-1,.
CASSLPRGGNEQFF,TGTGCCAGCAGCTTACCACGGGGGGGGAATGAGCAGTTCTTC,TRBD2,TRBJ2-1,TRBV11-2,.
CASSRWGHEKLFF,TGTGCCAGCAGTCGATGGGGTCATGAAAAACTGTTTTTT,.,TRBJ1-4,TRBV12-3/TRBV12-4,.
CASSTYRGGTDTQYF,TGCGCCAGCAGCACTTACAGGGGGGGCACAGATACGCAGTATTTT,TRBD1,TRBJ2-3,TRBV5-1,few
CASRGNGGYEQFF,TGTGCCAGCAGGGGTAACGGGGGCTATGAGCAGTTCTTC,.,TRBJ2-1,TRBV28,.
CATSFTPQGTQYF,TGTGCCACCAGTTTCACGCCTCAAGGTACCCAGTACTTC,.,TRBJ2-5,TRBV24-1,.